Below are 5 T cell receptor beta chains sequenced from a single sample in a study of technical replicates of blood from a handful of donors. Only in-frame clones appear in the TCRdb table, and some are missing; sequencing was by immunoSEQ multiplex PCR. Among around 78,000 clones listed, 85% to 95% were seen once. What was sequenced was T cells isolated from PBMCs. All receptors derive from a human donor in good health.

The chain recombines TRBV13 with TRBJ1-1; 7 bases map to TRBD1. Unmatched junction bases numbered 6, after V lost 4 bases and J lost 1 base. Germline-derived CDR1 and CDR2 are PRHDT and FYEKMQ (reference sequence). CDR3 size: 15 residues. CDR3: CASSSAGQKNTEAFF. In nucleotides, the CDR3 is TGTGCCAGCAGCTCCGCGGGACAGAAGAACACTGAAGCTTTCTTT.

V and J are TRBV10-2 and TRBJ2-2; D is unresolved. The V and J ends lost 4 bases and 1 base respectively, with 10 bases between them. Germline V gene sequence: CDR1 WSHSY, CDR2 SAAADI. The CDR3 totals 15 residues. The CDR3 here is CASSVVGRNTGELFF. CDR3 nucleotide sequence: TGCGCCAGCAGTGTTGTGGGCAGGAACACCGGGGAGCTGTTTTTT.

This chain joins TRBV5-6 and TRBJ2-1; 8 nucleotides match TRBD2. The V segment lost 1 base and the J segment 1 base; nucleotides outside the gene matches: 4. The germline V gene encodes CDR1 SGHDT and CDR2 YYEEEE. The CDR3 covers 16 residues. This CDR3 is CASSLSSGLSYNEQFF. The CDR3 region has the DNA TGTGCCAGCAGCTTGTCTAGCGGGTTATCCTACAATGAGCAGTTCTTC.

J is TRBJ2-7 and V is TRBV6-1; 9 bases fit TRBD2. V trimming: 6 bases; J trimming: 1 base; junction bases outside the gene matches: 7. The germline CDR1 and CDR2 sequences are MNHNS and SASEGT. The CDR3 has 15 amino acids. CDR3 loop: CASRGGLALSYEQYF. CDR3 sequence (DNA): TGTGCCAGCAGGGGGGGACTAGCTCTATCCTACGAGCAGTACTTC.

This rearrangement joins TRBV7-9 to TRBJ2-7; 11 bases match TRBD2. The CDR3 spans 17 residues. V lost 5 bases to trimming and J lost 0 bases; unmatched junction nucleotides: 9. The germline V gene encodes CDR1 SEHNR and CDR2 FQNEAQ (reference sequence). The CDR3 loop is CASSHRTSGPSSYEQYF. In nucleotides, the CDR3 is TGTGCCAGCAGCCACCGGACTAGCGGGCCCAGCTCCTACGAGCAGTACTTC. Drawing the rest from reference TRBV7-9 and TRBJ2-7, the complete variable domain is DTGVSQNPRHKITKRGQNVTFRCDPISEHNRLYWYRQTLGQGPEFLTYFQNEAQLEKSRLLSDRFSAERPKGSFSTLEIQRTEQGDSAMYLCASSHRTSGPSSYEQYFGPGTRLTVT.